The entry below gives a single T cell receptor beta chain sequence along with its context. The antigen remains undetermined. This entry comes from a study of blood T cells in healthy people across ages. In the study overall: Capture by template switching was about one barcoded beta molecule per two T cells. Whole-study results and caveats: PBMCs were not sorted, which prevented a conclusive comparison of naive versus antigen-experienced cells. Getting older went along with TCR beta diversity per million T cells dropping roughly linearly.

V gave up 3 bases and J gave up 5 bases, with 14 bases separating them. Germline V lookup: CDR1 SQVTM, CDR2 ANQGSEA. This CDR3 has 14 amino acids. Through a sample-barcoded 5' primer and a J-beta primer mix, a second PCR was run for roughly 7 to 11 cycles. TCRdb passed the 5' RACE reads through MiXCR, listing each CDR3 protein once. The top ten hold about a sixth of the sample, which has 550,000 to 650,000 distinct CDR3 sequences, less than 35% seen once. The chain joins TRBV29-1 to TRBJ2-1, with D possibly TRBD2 on 5 matching bases. Sequenced sample: blood. The sequence was collected from a woman aged 80 or older in good health. The CDR3 DNA reads as TGCAGCGTTGAGTGGCGAGAGAGGGACAATGAGCAGTTCTTC. Protein: CSVEWRERDNEQFF.